The rows below give T cell receptor beta chains drawn from one sample of a study of CD8+ T cells in alopecia areata. Measured with immunoSEQ multiplex PCR; TCRdb has only the in-frame clones, and not every one. This table holds some 170,000 clones, less than 75% found once. The sequenced sample was CD4+ T cells sorted from blood, obtained between weeks 55 and 65, from a patient treated with tofacitinib. These receptors were obtained from a human donor with alopecia areata. The CDR3 runs from the conserved cysteine through the conserved F or W. The D gene is left open where the match is weak. Part of the rows lack a size; the others show once, few, many or a class for expanded clones.

TRBD1	TRBV11-2	TRBJ2-6	NA	TGTGCCAGCAGCCCCCGGACAGGTTCTGGGGCCAACGTCCTGACTTTC	CASSPRTGSGANVLTF
NA	TRBV6-5	TRBJ2-3	NA	TGTGCCAGCAGTTACGTCGGGGGCACAGATACGCAGTATTTT	CASSYVGGTDTQYF
NA	TRBV5-5	TRBJ2-1	few	TGTGCCAGCAGCTTGATCCACCTTGGAAATGAGCAGTTCTTC	CASSLIHLGNEQFF
NA	TRBV5-6	TRBJ2-7	NA	TGTGCCAGCAGCTTACCAGGGGAGGGCGAGCAGTACTTC	CASSLPGEGEQYF
NA	TRBV2	TRBJ2-5	few	TGTGCCAGCAGTGCAGAATATCAGGAGACCCAGTACTTC	CASSAEYQETQYF
NA	TRBV6-1	TRBJ1-5	few	TGTGCCAGCAGTGTCGCAGGGGCCTACCAGCATTTT	CASSVAGAYQHF
NA	TRBV5-1	TRBJ2-1	once	TGCGCCAGCAGCTTGGCTGGGGCTCACTACAATGAGCAGTTCTTC	CASSLAGAHYNEQFF
NA	TRBV10-3	TRBJ1-1	few	TGTGCCATCAGTGAGTCGAAGGTGGAGGATAACACTGAAGCTTTCTTT	CAISESKVEDNTEAFF
TRBD1	TRBV6-5	TRBJ1-1	NA	TGTGCCAGCAGCTTAGAGACAGGGACCACTGAAGCTTTCTTT	CASSLETGTTEAFF
NA	TRBV5-6	TRBJ1-1	few	TGTGCCAGCAGCTTCACCGGGAACACTGAAGCTTTCTTT	CASSFTGNTEAFF
NA	TRBV2	TRBJ2-5	NA	TGTGCCAGCAGGGGGCAAGAGACCCAGTACTTC	CASRGQETQYF
TRBD2	TRBV27	TRBJ2-5	NA	TGTGCCAGCTCTGTAGCGGGGGGGCACCAAGAGACCCAGTACTTC	CASSVAGGHQETQYF